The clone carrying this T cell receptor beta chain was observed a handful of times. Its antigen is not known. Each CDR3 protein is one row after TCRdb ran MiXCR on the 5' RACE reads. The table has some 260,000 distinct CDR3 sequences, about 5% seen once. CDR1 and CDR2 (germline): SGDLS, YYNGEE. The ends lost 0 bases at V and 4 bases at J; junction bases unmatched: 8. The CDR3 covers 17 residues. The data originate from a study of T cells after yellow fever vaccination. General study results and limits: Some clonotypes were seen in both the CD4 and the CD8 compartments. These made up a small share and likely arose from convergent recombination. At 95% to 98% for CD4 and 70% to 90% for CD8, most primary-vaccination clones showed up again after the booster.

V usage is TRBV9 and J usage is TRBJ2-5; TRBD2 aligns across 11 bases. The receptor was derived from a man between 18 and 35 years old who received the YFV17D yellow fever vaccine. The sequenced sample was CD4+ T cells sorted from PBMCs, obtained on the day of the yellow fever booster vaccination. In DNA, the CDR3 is TGTGCCAGCAGCGTAGGTCTAGCGGGGGGCCTCGGAGAGACCCAGTACTTC. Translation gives CASSVGLAGGLGETQYF.